This note documents a single T cell receptor beta chain sequence. What it binds is unknown. The sample originates from a study of a mutant IDH1 vaccine in newly diagnosed glioma. Study summary: The initiation of vaccination occurred 4-6 weeks after radiotherapy alone, or with temozolomide cycles. Before enrollment, the patients had been treated with radiotherapy alone, temozolomide alone, or both together. Most of them had received both.

Produced via immunoSEQ multiplex PCR; TCRdb's table is partial and in-frame only. The sample lists tens of thousands of clones; around 80% were seen once. Time point noted: week 23, last vaccination. The vaccine gave 300 ug of a 20-mer mutant IDH1 peptide subcutaneously per dose. This CDR3 contains 12 residues. The ends were cut back, 2 bases at V and 7 bases at J, with 6 bases in the middle. The germline V gene has CDR1 KGHSH and CDR2 LQKENI. The source was PBMCs, collected from a glioma patient whose treatment included an IDH1 peptide vaccine. The chain joins TRBV18 to TRBJ2-1; the D is unclear. The sequence was obtained from a man aged 40-50 years with glioma. CDR3 region: CASSPNGNEQFF. CDR3 nucleotide sequence: TGTGCCAGCTCACCAAACGGGAATGAGCAGTTCTTC.